These 30 T cell receptor beta chains were all obtained from the same sample, sequenced in a study of cytomegalovirus exposure and HLA in healthy donors. A multiplex PCR was run with 60 Vbeta primers and 13 Jbeta primers. Measured with immunoSEQ multiplex PCR; TCRdb has only the in-frame clones, and not every one. Among some 160,000 clones listed, roughly 82% were seen once. Material: PBMCs. These receptors originate from a woman aged 30 to 39 in good health and CMV-seronegative.

The chain employs TRBV30 and TRBJ1-2; D might be TRBD1 (5 bases). The CDR3 extends over 13 amino acids. Deletions cut 2 bases from V and 2 bases from J, with 9 bases between. Germline V lookup: CDR1 GTSNPN, CDR2 SVGIG (reference sequence). The CDR3 nucleotides read TGTGCCTGGAGTCAAGGGGAAAACTATGGCTACACCTTC. It encodes CAWSQGENYGYTF.

This clone appeared a few times. The chain combines TRBV5-6 with TRBJ2-7, with D perhaps matching TRBD2 (5 bases). The CDR3 spans 13 residues. The V end was cut by 0 bases, the J end by 4 bases, with 8 bases between. The germline gives CDR1 SGHDT, CDR2 YYEEEE. DNA for the CDR3: TGTGCCAGCAGCTTGGTCCCGGGGTACGAGCAGTACTTC. It encodes CASSLVPGYEQYF.

The chain combines TRBV4-1 with TRBJ2-1, with TRBD2 identical over 9 bases. CDR3 length equals 17 residues. CDR1 and CDR2 from the germline V gene are MGHRA and YSYEKL. Trimming at V came to 0 bases and at J to 6 bases, leaving 9 bases not matched to a gene. CDR3 in DNA: TGCGCCAGCAGCCAAGATGTTGCGGGAGGGCCTCTCAATGAGCAGTTCTTC. Protein product: CASSQDVAGGPLNEQFF.

The genes are TRBV9 and TRBJ2-3; 8 bases align to TRBD2. The CDR3 has 16 amino acids. The germline V gene encodes CDR1 SGDLS and CDR2 YYNGEE. The V and J ends lost 4 bases and 4 bases, in that order; junction bases with no gene match: 11. The CDR3 region has the DNA TGTGCCAGCAGCACGATAGCGGGACTTAATTCAGATACGCAGTATTTT. It translates to CASSTIAGLNSDTQYF.

The rearrangement joins TRBV6-5 to TRBJ2-5; D call uncertain. The CDR3 contains 14 residues. V was shortened by 3 bases and J by 1 base, with 9 bases between the two germline ends. Germline CDR1 and CDR2: MNHEY and SVGAGI. CDR3 nucleotide sequence: TGTGCCAGCAGTTATCACAGAGTCCAAGAGACCCAGTACTTC. Its translation is CASSYHRVQETQYF.

In DNA form, the CDR3 reads TGTGCCAGCAGCTTTGGGGGGGCCAGAGATACGCAGTATTTT. This translates into CASSFGGARDTQYF. V gene TRBV7-2 combines with J gene TRBJ2-3, with D possibly TRBD2 on 7 matching bases. This CDR3 region has 14 residues. Germline V gene data show CDR1 as SGHTA and CDR2 as FQGNSA. Between the trimmed V and J ends, which lost 3 bases and 5 bases, there was a span of 12 bases.

This chain links TRBV27 with TRBJ2-7; TRBD1 aligns across 10 bases. CDR3 size: 17 residues. The V gene's germline CDR1 is MNHEY and CDR2 SMNVEV (reference sequence). Trimming removed 0 bases from V and 3 bases from J; junction bases left unmatched: 8. The CDR3 DNA follows: TGTGCCAGCAGTTTATCTTTTGGGACAGGGGCTAACTACGAGCAGTACTTC. Translated: CASSLSFGTGANYEQYF.

This clone was counted only a few times. V gene TRBV27 combines with J gene TRBJ2-1; D is unclear. Germline CDR1 and CDR2: MNHEY and SMNVEV (reference sequence). Trimming removed 2 bases at V and 5 bases at J, with 10 bases between. CDR3 length: 14 amino acids. CDR3 amino acids: CASSLVLVDNEQFF. The CDR3 DNA reads TGTGCCAGCAGTTTAGTATTAGTAGACAATGAGCAGTTCTTC.

The V call is TRBV5-1, the J call TRBJ2-7; no firm D call. The CDR3 totals 13 residues. V lost 0 bases and J lost 2, with 6 bases in between. CDR1 SGHRS and CDR2 YFSETQ come from the germline V gene. For the CDR3, the DNA is TGCGCCAGCAGCTTGGACATCACCTACGAGCAGTACTTC. Amino acid sequence: CASSLDITYEQYF.

CDR3 loop: CSVENTGGNGYTF. In DNA form, the CDR3 reads TGCAGCGTTGAAAACACAGGGGGCAATGGCTACACCTTC. The chain joins TRBV29-1 to TRBJ1-2; 9 bases are shared with TRBD1. This CDR3 has 13 residues. V dropped 2 bases and J dropped 6; count of bases not matched to a gene: 4. The V gene's germline CDR1 is SQVTM and CDR2 ANQGSEA.

This clone was counted a single time. This sequence joins TRBV6-1 and TRBJ1-4; D is unresolved. V lost 6 bases to trimming and J lost 8 bases, with 10 bases between them. The CDR3 spans 12 residues. CDR1 is MNHNS and CDR2 is SASEGT in the germline V gene. The CDR3 protein is CASSLVVEKLFF. In DNA form, the CDR3 reads TGTGCCAGCAGCCTTGTCGTCGAAAAACTGTTTTTT.

The V and J genes are TRBV13 and TRBJ2-5; D uncertain. Germline lookup yields CDR1 PRHDT and CDR2 FYEKMQ (reference sequence). V was trimmed by 5 bases and J by 5 bases, leaving 6 bases between them. The CDR3 consists of 11 residues. CDR3 coding DNA: TGTGCCAGCAGCCCTCAGGAGACCCAGTACTTC. Translating it yields CASSPQETQYF.

For this clone: At one end the junction does not follow the germline gene, possibly because of a read error. The rearrangement joins TRBV10-1 to TRBJ1-2; possible D gene TRBD1, 6 bases. Looked up from germline, CDR1 is WNHNN and CDR2 is SYGVQD (reference sequence). The CDR3 is made up of 15 amino acids. This chain's CDR3 is CASSDLGAHFYGYPF. CDR3 in DNA: TGCGCCAGCAGTGATCTGGGGGCCCACTTCTATGGCTACCCCTTC.

The J gene is TRBJ2-7, the V gene TRBV27; the match to TRBD2 covers 8 bases. J lost 5 bases, V lost 3 bases, and 12 bases had no gene match. In germline, CDR1 is MNHEY, CDR2 SMNVEV (reference sequence). The CDR3 loop spans 16 amino acids. In DNA, the CDR3 is TGTGCCAGCAGTTTCCCGTTAAGGAGCGGGAGTGACGAGCAGTACTTC. As protein: CASSFPLRSGSDEQYF.

This chain connects TRBV5-1 to TRBJ2-1, with D possibly being TRBD2 (6 bases). Germline V lookup: CDR1 SGHRS, CDR2 YFSETQ. Trimming removed 6 bases from V and 8 bases from J, with 24 bases in between. The CDR3 length is 16 residues. Written as DNA, the CDR3 is TGCGCCAGCACCCCCGGACCGGGACTCCCCTCGGATGAGCAGTTCTTC. Protein product: CASTPGPGLPSDEQFF.

This clone was found a few times. This chain uses TRBV4-1 with TRBJ1-2, with D unresolved. The CDR3 is 15 residues long. Germline CDR1 is MGHRA and CDR2 is YSYEKL. V gave up 2 bases and J gave up 0 bases, with 10 bases separating them. CDR3 protein: CASSQRVLANYGYTF. CDR3 bases: TGCGCCAGCAGCCAACGGGTCTTAGCTAACTATGGCTACACCTTC.

The chain employs TRBV5-4 and TRBJ2-3, with D possibly TRBD1 on 5 matching bases. The CDR3 spans 15 residues. The germline V gene has CDR1 SGHNT and CDR2 YYREEE (reference sequence). V lost 1 base, J lost 3 bases, and 12 bases lay in between. This chain's CDR3 is CASSLKQGGTDTQYF. The CDR3 bases are TGTGCCAGCAGCTTGAAGCAGGGTGGGACAGATACGCAGTATTTT.

The chain joins TRBV29-1 to TRBJ1-2; D is ambiguous. Trimming cost V 6 bases and J 2 bases, with 7 bases left between them. Per germline, CDR1 SQVTM and CDR2 ANQGSEA. There are 11 residues in the CDR3. CDR3 in amino acids: CSVFQNYGYTF. DNA of the CDR3: TGCAGCGTGTTCCAGAACTATGGCTACACCTTC.

This sequence joins TRBV7-9 and TRBJ2-7, with a possible D match to TRBD2 (6 bases). The CDR3 extends over 13 amino acids. V lost 5 bases and J 7 bases, leaving 15 bases between the germline ends. Germline lookup yields CDR1 SEHNR and CDR2 FQNEAQ (reference sequence). The CDR3 coding sequence is TGTGCCAGCAGCCCCACTTGGGCGGGGGAGCAGTACTTC. Translating it yields CASSPTWAGEQYF. The full variable domain, with the rest looked up from reference TRBV7-9 and TRBJ2-7, is DTGVSQNPRHKITKRGQNVTFRCDPISEHNRLYWYRQTLGQGPEFLTYFQNEAQLEKSRLLSDRFSAERPKGSFSTLEIQRTEQGDSAMYLCASSPTWAGEQYFGPGTRLTVT.

This clone was seen more than once but under ten times. This chain connects TRBV5-1 to TRBJ1-2, with 7 bases lining up with TRBD1. From germline, CDR1 is SGHRS and CDR2 YFSETQ. This CDR3 has 14 residues. The V segment lost 0 bases and the J segment 7 bases; nucleotides outside the gene matches: 6. For the CDR3, the DNA is TGCGCCAGCAGCTTGGTACAGGGGAAGGGTGGCTACACCTTC. It translates to CASSLVQGKGGYTF.

The count of this clone is one. The chain couples TRBV9 to TRBJ2-7; the D gene is possibly TRBD2 (7 bases). Deletions cut 3 bases from V and 1 base from J, with 11 bases between. The germline V gene has CDR1 SGDLS and CDR2 YYNGEE. This CDR3 comprises 14 residues. CDR3 coding DNA: TGTGCCAGCAGCGCTGGGAGGGGGTCCTACGAGCAGTACTTC. Translation: CASSAGRGSYEQYF.

The chain links TRBV15 to TRBJ1-2; D call uncertain. Trimming cost V 0 bases and J 0 bases, with 5 bases left between them. The CDR3 extends over 14 amino acids. Germline V CDR1 and CDR2: LNHNV, YYDKDF (reference sequence). CDR3 nucleotides: TGTGCCACCAGCAGAGACACAGCTAACTATGGCTACACCTTC. Its translation is CATSRDTANYGYTF.

This rearrangement joins TRBV27 to TRBJ2-1, with D perhaps matching TRBD2 (5 bases). CDR3 length equals 14 residues. Germline CDR1 reads MNHEY; CDR2 reads SMNVEV (reference sequence). V was clipped by 2 bases and J by 6 bases, with 11 bases between them. CDR3 region: CASSLSVEGNEQFF. The CDR3 nucleotides read TGTGCCAGCAGTTTAAGTGTTGAGGGCAATGAGCAGTTCTTC.

A remark on this clone: Different DNA sequences within this sample yield the same CDR3. The chain couples TRBV5-1 to TRBJ1-1; 8 nucleotides align to TRBD1. The trim removed 5 bases at V and 1 base at J, leaving 4 bases unmatched. The CDR3 spans 14 residues. CDR1 SGHRS and CDR2 YFSETQ come from the germline V gene. The CDR3 DNA reads as TGCGCCAGCAGTTCGGGACAGGAGAACACTGAAGCTTTCTTT. It codes for CASSSGQENTEAFF.

The J gene is TRBJ2-5, the V gene TRBV5-4; the D gene is possibly TRBD1 (6 bases). From germline, CDR1 is SGHNT and CDR2 YYREEE (reference sequence). CDR3 size: 15 residues. V was cut by 4 bases and J by 1 base, with 14 bases left in between. Here the CDR3 reads CASSQPGTRQETQYF. The CDR3 nucleotides are TGTGCCAGCAGCCAGCCCGGGACACGCCAAGAGACCCAGTACTTC. Based on the CDR3 plus reference TRBV5-4 and TRBJ2-5, the full variable domain is ETGVTQSPTHLIKTRGQQVTLRCSSQSGHNTVSWYQQALGQGPQFIFQYYREEENGRGNFPPRFSGLQFPNYSSELNVNALELDDSALYLCASSQPGTRQETQYFGPGTRLLVL.

The chain recombines TRBV6-1 with TRBJ2-5; TRBD1 might be the D (6 bases). The tail of the sequence fits TRBJ2-7 better, so the J call may be wrong. There are 14 residues in the CDR3. In germline, CDR1 is MNHNS, CDR2 SASEGT. The CDR3 coding sequence is TGTGCCAGCAGTGAACAACAGGGATACTACGAGCAGTACTTC. Protein sequence: CASSEQQGYYEQYF.

Only a few counts were recorded for this clone. One junction end disagrees with the germline gene, perhaps due to a read error. The rearrangement links TRBV7-9 to TRBJ2-7; D is possibly TRBD1 (6 bases). The CDR3 runs 14 residues. The V gene's germline CDR1 is SEHNR and CDR2 FQNEAQ (reference sequence). CDR3 nucleotide sequence: TGTTCCAGCAGCTTACGCGACAGGACCTACGAGCAGTACTTC. Translating it yields CSSSLRDRTYEQYF.

This clone was seen a few times. Here the CDR3 DNA reads TGTGCCAGCAGCCGCCTACTAGCGACGAACACCGGGGAGCTGTTTTTT. Amino acids: CASSRLLATNTGELFF. J is TRBJ2-2 and V is TRBV4-2; TRBD2 agrees at 7 bases. The V gene's germline CDR1 is LGHNA and CDR2 YNFKEQ. This CDR3 comprises 16 residues. The V and J ends lost 4 bases and 0 bases, in that order; junction bases with no gene match: 5.

This clone has just a few counts. V gene TRBV9 combines with J gene TRBJ1-4; no clear D gene. Trimming left V 0 bases short and J 4 bases short, with 7 bases between. This CDR3 comprises 14 residues. Germline CDR1 SGDLS, CDR2 YYNGEE. CDR3 loop: CASSVGALNEKLFF. In nucleotides, the CDR3 is TGTGCCAGCAGCGTAGGGGCCCTTAATGAAAAACTGTTTTTT.

The V call is TRBV10-3, the J call TRBJ2-4, with D perhaps matching TRBD2 (5 bases). There are 14 residues in the CDR3. Trimming removed 5 bases at V and 5 bases at J, with 13 bases between. Germline V gives CDR1 ENHRY, CDR2 SYGVKD. Here the CDR3 DNA reads TGTGCCATCAGTCACGCGGGCGAGGAAAACATTCAGTACTTC. Translated: CAISHAGEENIQYF.